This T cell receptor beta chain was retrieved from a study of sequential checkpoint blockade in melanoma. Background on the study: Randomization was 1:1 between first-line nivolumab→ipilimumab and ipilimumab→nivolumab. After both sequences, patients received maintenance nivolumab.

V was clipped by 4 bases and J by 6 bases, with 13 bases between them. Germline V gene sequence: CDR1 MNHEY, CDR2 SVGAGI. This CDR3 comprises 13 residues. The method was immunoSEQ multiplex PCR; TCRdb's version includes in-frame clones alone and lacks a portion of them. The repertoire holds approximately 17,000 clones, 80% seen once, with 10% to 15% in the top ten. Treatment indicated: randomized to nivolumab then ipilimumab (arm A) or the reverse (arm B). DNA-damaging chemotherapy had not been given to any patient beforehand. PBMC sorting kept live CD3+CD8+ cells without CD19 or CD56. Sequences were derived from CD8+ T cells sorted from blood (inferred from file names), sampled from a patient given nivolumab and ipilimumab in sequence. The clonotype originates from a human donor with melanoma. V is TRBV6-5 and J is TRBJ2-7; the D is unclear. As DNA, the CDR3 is TGTGCCAGCAGTTTCGTCCTTAATAGCGAGCAGTACTTC. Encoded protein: CASSFVLNSEQYF.